These 18 T cell receptor beta chains originate from one sample sequenced in a study of breast tumors, draining lymph nodes, adjacent tissues. The lymph nodes were axillary draining lymph nodes from breast cancer patients. Via MiXCR, TCRdb re-called the multiplex PCR reads, giving one row per CDR3 protein. The sample carries around 190,000 distinct CDR3 sequences, about 30% recorded once. Sequenced: axillary lymph node tissue. The receptors here all came from a female donor with breast cancer. Some clones in this sample may be carry-over from other donors' samples.

This clonotype was observed at least ten times. The rearrangement uses TRBV10-3 and TRBJ1-2; no firm D call. CDR1 ENHRY and CDR2 SYGVKD come from the germline V gene. This CDR3 comprises 11 residues. The V gene lost 8 bases and the J gene lost 7 bases, with 11 bases spanning the gap. CDR3 loop: CAIQISGGYTF. DNA for the CDR3: TGTGCCATCCAGATATCGGGTGGCTACACCTTC.

This clonotype was observed at least ten times. The chain employs TRBV5-1 and TRBJ2-2; perhaps TRBD1 as D (6 bases). Per germline, CDR1 SGHRS and CDR2 YFSETQ. CDR3 length: 14 amino acids. V was cut by 4 bases and J by 4 bases, with 11 bases left in between. The CDR3 DNA reads TGCGCCAGCAGCCCTGGACAGCCCACCGGGGAGCTGTTTTTT. It is translated as CASSPGQPTGELFF.

This clonotype was found a few times. With a much larger clone just one base away, this may be a read error. This chain connects TRBV11-3 to TRBJ2-7, with D perhaps given as TRBD1 or TRBD2 (5 bases each). The CDR3 is made up of 13 amino acids. V lost 4 bases, J lost 6 bases, and 13 bases lay in between. Germline lookup yields CDR1 SGHNT and CDR2 YENEEA. The CDR3, as DNA: TGTGCCAGCAGCTCGGGACCGAACTCCGAGCAGTACTTC. Its translation is CASSSGPNSEQYF.

This clonotype was detected ten times or more. This chain connects TRBV12-3 or TRBV12-4 to TRBJ2-2; unclear D gene. The CDR3 is 12 residues long. Trimming took 1 base from V and 9 from J, leaving 6 bases between them. This CDR3 is CASSLDHRELFF. The CDR3 nucleotides are TGTGCCAGCAGTTTAGATCACCGGGAGCTGTTTTTT.

To note about this clonotype: This may stem from a read error, because a much larger clone lies one nucleotide away. V gene TRBV19 combines with J gene TRBJ1-5; D unclear. V lost 3 bases and J lost 6, with 15 bases in between. Germline lookup yields CDR1 LNHDA and CDR2 SQIVND (reference sequence). The CDR3 totals 15 residues. The CDR3 bases are TGTGCCAGTAGTATTGGCGGGGTCTGTTTTCAGCCCCAGCATTTT. Translating gives CASSIGGVCFQPQHF.

This clonotype was observed many times. The chain uses TRBV2 and TRBJ2-7; 9 nucleotides agree with TRBD1. V shed 4 bases and J 9 bases; nucleotides not matched to a gene: 7. The CDR3 runs 13 residues. Per germline, CDR1 SNHLY and CDR2 FYNNEI. CDR3 in DNA: TGTGCCAGCAGTGGCGGACAGGGGACCGTGCAGTACTTC. Encoded protein: CASSGGQGTVQYF.

In its sample, this clonotype was seen many times. J is TRBJ2-2 and V is TRBV5-8; D unresolved. V shed 4 bases and J shed 4 bases, with 17 bases lying between them. CDR1 is SGHTS, CDR2 YDEGEE, per germline. CDR3 size: 16 residues. CDR3 region: CASSRGRGRVTGELFF. The CDR3 DNA sequence: TGTGCCAGCAGCAGAGGCCGCGGCCGGGTCACCGGGGAGCTGTTTTTT.

This clonotype was seen a few times. No conserved phenylalanine or tryptophan ends this CDR3, so it is likely a read error. This chain uses TRBV6-1 with TRBJ2-7, with 8 bases matching TRBD1. The J segment lost 5 bases and the V segment lost 6 bases, leaving 12 bases of the junction unmatched. Germline V CDR1 and CDR2: MNHNS, SASEGT. The CDR3 has 15 residues. The CDR3 DNA is TGTGCCAGCAGGCGACCAGGGACAGGCCCCAACGAGCAGTACTCC. Residues: CASRRPGTGPNEQYS.

The V and J genes are TRBV7-9 and TRBJ2-1; perhaps TRBD1 as D (6 bases). There are 15 residues in the CDR3. Germline V lookup: CDR1 SEHNR, CDR2 FQNEAQ (reference sequence). Trimming cost V 8 bases and J 7 bases, with 21 bases left between them. CDR3 sequence reads: CASRLFQGTGNEQFF. The CDR3 DNA reads TGTGCCAGCCGTCTCTTCCAGGGGACGGGTAATGAGCAGTTCTTC.

The gene calls are TRBV24-1 and TRBJ1-6; D perhaps matches TRBD1 (6 bases). CDR3 length: 15 amino acids. V shed 4 bases and J shed 5 bases, with 11 bases lying between them. Germline loops: CDR1 KGHDR, CDR2 SFDVKD. The CDR3 DNA is TGTGCCACCAGTGAAGGGGGGACCAATAATTCACCCCTCCACTTT. It specifies CATSEGGTNNSPLHF.

This rearrangement joins TRBV7-3 to TRBJ2-7; 7 bases agree with TRBD1. This CDR3 has 15 residues. With 2 bases clipped from V and 3 bases from J, the junction kept 7 bases outside the gene matches. The germline V gene encodes CDR1 SGHTA and CDR2 FQGTGA. The CDR3 bases are TGTGCCAGCAGCTTACAGCCGTCAGGGGGCTACGAGCAGTACTTC. Translation gives CASSLQPSGGYEQYF.

This clonotype was detected ten times or more. This chain uses TRBV9 with TRBJ2-3; weak D call: TRBD2 (5 bases). This CDR3 comprises 15 residues. In germline, CDR1 is SGDLS, CDR2 YYNGEE. V dropped 5 bases and J dropped 2 bases, with 15 bases sitting between them. The CDR3 DNA sequence: TGTGCCAGCAGTCCAGAGCGGTCCAACACAGATACGCAGTATTTT. Amino acid sequence: CASSPERSNTDTQYF.

The chain recombines TRBV20-1 with TRBJ2-6; 7 nucleotides line up with TRBD2. After removal of 0 bases from V and 4 bases from J, the junction contained 3 bases not matched to a gene. Germline V gene sequence: CDR1 DFQATT, CDR2 SNEGSKA (reference sequence). This CDR3 spans 15 amino acids. The CDR3, as DNA: TGCAGTGCTAGAGAAAATAGCGGGGGGGCCAACGTCCTGACTTTC. The encoded protein is CSARENSGGANVLTF.

Many counts were recorded for this clonotype. V is TRBV5-5 and J is TRBJ1-5; tentative D call: TRBD1 (6 bases). V lost 4 bases, J lost 3 bases, and 11 bases lay in between. There are 14 residues in the CDR3. Germline V lookup: CDR1 SGHKS, CDR2 YYEKEE (reference sequence). The CDR3 protein is CASSTGFDNQPQHF. The CDR3, as DNA: TGTGCCAGCAGCACAGGGTTTGACAATCAGCCCCAGCATTTT.

The V and J genes are TRBV12-3 or TRBV12-4 and TRBJ2-7; 7 bases align to TRBD1. V shed 7 bases and J 4 bases; nucleotides not matched to a gene: 13. The length of the CDR3 is 15 residues. The CDR3 DNA reads as TGTGCCAGCAAAATTGACAGGGCCTATTTATACGAGCAGTACTTC. It is translated as CASKIDRAYLYEQYF.

This clonotype was seen a single time. It is unclear where the CDR3 begins or ends on the DNA, so no DNA is shown, and the CDR3 is as TCRdb lists it. The genes are TRBV2 and TRBJ1-5; TRBD1 is the table's D call, not checked against the DNA. Germline loops: CDR1 SNHLY, CDR2 FYNNEI. The CDR3 length is 22 residues, termini included. The CDR3 spells CASSDQGTTNEKLFFGSGTQHF.

The chain uses TRBV30 and TRBJ1-5, with 7 nucleotides matching TRBD1. The junction had 5 bases not matched to a gene; V was cut back by 2 bases and J by 7 bases. This CDR3 spans 13 amino acids. The V gene's germline CDR1 is GTSNPN and CDR2 SVGIG (reference sequence). In DNA, the CDR3 is TGTGCCTGGAGTTACAGGGGAACACAGCCCCAGCATTTT. Its protein is CAWSYRGTQPQHF.

This clonotype was picked up many times. The chain uses TRBV7-6 and TRBJ2-5, with 11 bases matching TRBD2. There are 20 residues in the CDR3. Germline V gene lookup returns CDR1 SGHVS and CDR2 FNYEAQ. Unmatched junction bases numbered 17, after V lost 3 bases and J lost 2 bases. The CDR3 region is CASSLPLRPSGGPGQETQYF. The DNA for the CDR3 is TGTGCCAGCAGCTTGCCCCTGAGGCCTAGCGGGGGGCCAGGGCAAGAGACCCAGTACTTC. The full variable domain, its missing parts supplied by reference TRBV7-6 and TRBJ2-5, is GAGVSQSPRYKVTKRGQDVALRCDPISGHVSLYWYRQALGQGPEFLTYFNYEAQQDKSGLPNDRFSAERPEGSISTLTIQRTEQRDSAMYRCASSLPLRPSGGPGQETQYFGPGTRLLVL.